The clone carrying this T cell receptor (beta chain) was detected only a few times. The sample originates from a study of STAT5B mutations in CD4+ large granular lymphocyte leukemia. V gave up 7 bases and J gave up 5 bases, with 14 bases separating them. CDR3 length equals 13 residues. CDR1 is SNHLY and CDR2 is FYNNEI in the germline V gene. Measured with immunoSEQ multiplex PCR; TCRdb has only the in-frame clones, and not every one. The data hold fewer than 40,000 clones, with roughly 78% observed a single time. The chain combines TRBV2 with TRBJ2-5; D is ambiguous. This TCR came from a human donor in good health. The specimen was CD4+ T cells from blood buffy coats. CDR3 DNA sequence: TGTGCCAGCAATTTCGTAGAAGGTGAGACCCAGTACTTC. Its protein product is CASNFVEGETQYF.